This TCR beta chain emerged from a study of identical twins. Comment on this clonotype: Its specificity is not known.

General study findings and limits: Out-of-frame TCR alpha sharing observed in monozygotic twins exceeded model estimates. When twins shared out-of-frame alpha sequences, those sequences had excess low generation probability.

TCRdb redid the calling of the 5' RACE reads with MiXCR, one entry per CDR3 protein. The data show approximately 1.8 million distinct CDR3 sequences, with 32% seen just once and 0.27% held by the top ten. The source material was cord blood. The source of this sequence is a newborn girl in good health.

CDR3 bases: TGTGCCAGCAGCCAACCCAGCAGCGAGCAGTACTTC. Translating gives CASSQPSSEQYF. V usage is TRBV3-1 and J usage is TRBJ2-7; D is uncertain. The CDR3 contains 12 residues. Germline CDR1 and CDR2: LGHDT and YNNKEL (reference sequence). V lost 2 bases, J lost 6 bases, and 8 bases lay in between.